Listed below are T cell receptor beta chains from one sample, sequenced in a study of T cell changes during pregnancy in multiple sclerosis. The data were produced by immunoSEQ multiplex PCR, yet TCRdb's version contains in-frame clones alone and is incomplete. The sample contains about 80,000 clones, 85% to 95% of which appear only once. The input for sequencing was peripheral blood, taken after pregnancy. These receptors came from a female donor in good health, enrolled as a control in a pregnancy study. Each CDR3 is given with its conserved first and last residue. The order of the fields is D gene, V gene, J gene, clone size, CDR3 DNA, CDR3 protein. A D gene is named only where the DNA matches it firmly. Some rows mark clone size as missing; the rest say once, few, many or name a class of expanded clone.

TRBD2,TRBV28,TRBJ2-1,-,TGTGCCAGCAGTCCGTGGACTAGTCGGCATGAGCAGTTCTTC,CASSPWTSRHEQFF
-,TRBV7-2,TRBJ1-1,once,TGTGCCAGCAGCCCAGGAGGACAGTTTGGGGCTTTCTTT,CASSPGGQFGAFF
TRBD2,TRBV5-1,TRBJ2-5,-,TGCGCCAGCAGCAAAGCGGGAGGGAATGGGCGGACCCAGTACTTC,CASSKAGGNGRTQYF
-,TRBV5-5,TRBJ2-7,-,TGTGCCAGCAGCCCGAATCGGGGAGCCGAGCAGTACTTC,CASSPNRGAEQYF
-,TRBV15,TRBJ1-2,-,TGTGCCACCAGCAGGGACAGTAACTATGGCTACACCTTC,CATSRDSNYGYTF
-,TRBV7-9,TRBJ1-2,-,TGTGCCAGCAGCCCCCAAATGAACTATGGCTACACCTTC,CASSPQMNYGYTF
TRBD1,TRBV7-3,TRBJ2-7,-,TGTGCCAGCAGCTTAACTTGGGACAGGGGGGACGAGCAGTACTTC,CASSLTWDRGDEQYF
TRBD1,TRBV18,TRBJ1-5,-,TGTGCCAGCTCACCGGGACAGGGGGCTCTACAGCCCCAGCATTTT,CASSPGQGALQPQHF
-,TRBV29-1,TRBJ2-3,-,TGCAGCGTTGGGCAGGGCACAGATACGCAGTATTTT,CSVGQGTDTQYF
-,TRBV7-2,TRBJ1-2,-,TGTGCCAGCGCGGGGCGGCGGGATAACTATGGCTACACCTTC,CASAGRRDNYGYTF
TRBD2,TRBV7-2,TRBJ2-7,medium-sized,TGTGCCAGCAGCTTGACTAGCGGGGTAGGGTACGAGCAGTACTTC,CASSLTSGVGYEQYF
TRBD2,TRBV7-8,TRBJ2-1,-,TGTGCCAGCAGCTTAGAGGCGGGAGTCGTCGGGTCCTACAATGAGCAGTTCTTC,CASSLEAGVVGSYNEQFF
-,TRBV18,TRBJ2-7,-,TGTGCCAGCTCACCGGTGTGGAGACCTGGATTTTACGAGCAGTACTTC,CASSPVWRPGFYEQYF
TRBD2,TRBV5-1,TRBJ2-1,-,TGCGCCAGCAGCATACAAGCGGGGGGGAAATACAATGAGCAGTTCTTC,CASSIQAGGKYNEQFF
TRBD1,TRBV18,TRBJ2-7,once,TGTGCCAGCTCACCACCGGGACAGGGGGCTTTCAACGAGCAGTACTTC,CASSPPGQGAFNEQYF
TRBD1,TRBV5-6,TRBJ1-5,-,TGTGCCAGCAGCTTGAATCAGGGGGGTCAGCCCCAGCATTTT,CASSLNQGGQPQHF
TRBD1,TRBV18,TRBJ2-2,few,TGTGCCAGCTCACCTCGGCAGGGGGCCGGGGAGCTGTTTTTT,CASSPRQGAGELFF
TRBD1,TRBV6-1,TRBJ1-1,-,TGTGCCAGCAGTGAATATGGCAGGGGGCATTCGAACACTGAAGCTTTCTTT,CASSEYGRGHSNTEAFF